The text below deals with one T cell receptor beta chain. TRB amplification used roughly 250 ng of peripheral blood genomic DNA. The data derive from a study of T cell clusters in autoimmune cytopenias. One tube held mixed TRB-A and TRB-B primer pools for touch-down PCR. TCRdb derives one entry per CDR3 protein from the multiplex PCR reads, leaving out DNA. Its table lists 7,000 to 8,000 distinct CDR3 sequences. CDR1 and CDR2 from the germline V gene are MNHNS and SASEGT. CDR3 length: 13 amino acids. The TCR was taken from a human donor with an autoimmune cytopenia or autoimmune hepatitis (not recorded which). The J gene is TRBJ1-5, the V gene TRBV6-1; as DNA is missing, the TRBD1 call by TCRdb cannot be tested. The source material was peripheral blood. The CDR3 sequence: CASNRQGNQPQHF.